What follows are 12 T cell receptor beta chains derived from one specimen sequenced in a study of blood T cell repertoires in COVID-19. Clones were sequenced by immunoSEQ multiplex PCR, and TCRdb holds only the in-frame ones, with some missing. The top ten hold more than 9.5% of the sample, which has 52,000 or so clones, 85% seen once. The material sequenced was peripheral blood. The receptors were sampled from a human donor in a cohort sampled during active COVID-19.

The chain is built from TRBV4-3 and TRBJ2-3; D is ambiguous. Germline assignment: CDR1 LGHNA and CDR2 YSLEER. V was pared by 4 bases and J by 2 bases, with 10 bases between. The CDR3 is made up of 14 amino acids. The CDR3 protein is CASSPDSATDTQYF. In DNA, the CDR3 is TGCGCCAGCAGCCCTGATAGTGCCACAGATACGCAGTATTTT.

This clone showed up just a few times. V and J are TRBV5-1 and TRBJ2-6; 7 bases line up with TRBD1. J gave up 0 bases and V 3 bases, and 3 bases lay outside the gene matches. The CDR3 contains 16 residues. Per the germline V gene, CDR1 is SGHRS and CDR2 is YFSETQ. In DNA, the CDR3 is TGCGCCAGCAGCTGGACAGGAGACTCTGGGGCCAACGTCCTGACTTTC. Protein sequence: CASSWTGDSGANVLTF.

This clone has more than one count but fewer than ten. V gene TRBV18 combines with J gene TRBJ1-2; D possibly corresponds to TRBD1 (5 bases). V gave up 0 bases and J gave up 7 bases, with 9 bases separating them. The CDR3 totals 13 residues. Germline CDR1 reads KGHSH; CDR2 reads LQKENI. CDR3 bases: TGTGCCAGCTCACCACCGGAGGGGAGTGGCTACACCTTC. Protein product: CASSPPEGSGYTF. Variable domain in full (rest from reference TRBV18 and TRBJ1-2): NAGVMQNPRHLVRRRGQEARLRCSPMKGHSHVYWYRQLPEEGLKFMVYLQKENIIDESGMPKERFSAEFPKEGPSILRIQQVVRGDSAAYFCASSPPEGSGYTFGSGTRLTVV.

The rearrangement links TRBV5-6 to TRBJ1-1, with D possibly being TRBD1 (5 bases). Trimming pared 0 bases from V and 1 base from J, leaving 7 bases between. Germline CDR1 and CDR2: SGHDT and YYEEEE. The CDR3 is 14 amino acids. The CDR3 region is CASSLGGGNTEAFF. The CDR3 DNA reads as TGTGCCAGCAGCTTGGGGGGCGGGAACACTGAAGCTTTCTTT.

The V and J genes are TRBV19 and TRBJ1-5; unclear D gene. Trimming left V 5 bases short and J 5 bases short, with 10 bases between. The germline V gene has CDR1 LNHDA and CDR2 SQIVND (reference sequence). This CDR3 region has 13 residues. This CDR3 reads CASSAVGDQPQHF. CDR3 DNA: TGTGCCAGTAGTGCAGTGGGCGATCAGCCCCAGCATTTT.

The genes are TRBV18 and TRBJ2-5, with 7 nucleotides matching TRBD2. V shed 3 bases and J 5 bases; nucleotides not matched to a gene: 12. Looked up from germline, CDR1 is KGHSH and CDR2 is LQKENI. This CDR3 contains 16 residues. The chain's CDR3 is CASSPPAGRGWETQYF. The DNA for the CDR3 is TGTGCCAGCTCACCTCCAGCGGGACGAGGCTGGGAGACCCAGTACTTC.

The V gene is TRBV19, the J gene TRBJ2-7, with 13 nucleotides matching TRBD2. This CDR3 is built from 20 residues. In germline, CDR1 is LNHDA, CDR2 SQIVND (reference sequence). V was pared by 4 bases and J by 6 bases, with 21 bases of the junction left unmatched. CDR3 coding DNA: TGTGCCAGTAGTAACTTTCGACAGGGCGACGGACTAGCGGGAGTTGCCGAGCAGTACTTC. Translation: CASSNFRQGDGLAGVAEQYF.

This rearrangement joins TRBV6-2 or TRBV6-3 to TRBJ2-7; 7 nucleotides agree with TRBD1. Germline-derived CDR1 and CDR2 are MNHEY and SVGEGT. V lost 0 bases, J lost 2 bases, and 7 bases stayed unmatched. The CDR3 runs 16 residues. In DNA form, the CDR3 reads TGTGCCAGCAGTTACTCGTGGGACAGAGATCCCTACGAGCAGTACTTC. This translates into CASSYSWDRDPYEQYF.

The chain joins TRBV29-1 to TRBJ1-3; 7 nucleotides align to TRBD1. With V trimmed by 6 bases and J by 0 bases, 11 bases remained unmatched. This CDR3 region has 16 residues. Per the germline V gene, CDR1 is SQVTM and CDR2 is ANQGSEA. In nucleotides, the CDR3 is TGCAGCGTCCAATGGGACAGACTTATCTCTGGAAACACCATATATTTT. The encoded protein is CSVQWDRLISGNTIYF.

The chain is built from TRBV19 and TRBJ1-1; 8 bases line up with TRBD1. V gave up 5 bases and J gave up 1 base; unmatched junction bases: 6. The V gene's germline CDR1 is LNHDA and CDR2 SQIVND (reference sequence). This CDR3 is built from 15 residues. The CDR3 here is CASSPPRGQNTEAFF. CDR3 DNA: TGTGCCAGTAGTCCGCCCAGGGGGCAGAACACTGAAGCTTTCTTT. Full variable domain (outside the CDR3, taken from reference TRBV19 and TRBJ1-1): DGGITQSPKYLFRKEGQNVTLSCEQNLNHDAMYWYRQDPGQGLRLIYYSQIVNDFQKGDIAEGYSVSREKKESFPLTVTSAQKNPTAFYLCASSPPRGQNTEAFFGQGTRLTVV.

CDR3 DNA sequence: TGTGCCAGCTCATCCACCGGGTACGAGCAGTACTTC. Translating it yields CASSSTGYEQYF. V and J are TRBV18 and TRBJ2-7; unclear D gene. The CDR3 has 12 residues. The germline gives CDR1 KGHSH, CDR2 LQKENI. V lost 5 bases and J lost 4, with 9 bases in between.

The chain is built from TRBV6-2 or TRBV6-3 and TRBJ2-7; D might be TRBD1 (5 bases). Germline CDR1 reads MNHEY; CDR2 reads SVGEGT. Between the trimmed V and J ends, which lost 0 bases and 1 base, there was a span of 13 bases. CDR3 length equals 16 residues. CDR3 bases: TGTGCCAGCAGTTACTCTTGGGGCGGATCATCCTACGAGCAGTACTTC. Translating gives CASSYSWGGSSYEQYF.